The entry below describes one T cell receptor beta chain. No cognate antigen has been identified for it. No base-level quality is on record; no much larger clone is a single base apart. This entry comes from a study of blood T cell repertoires in COVID-19 (TCRdb year 2020). Regarding the research as a whole: Samples from collaborators originated in the United States, Italy and Spain and spanned both the acute and convalescent phases of COVID-19. The material from the prospective study consisted of cDNA or gDNA derived from T cells, B-cell-depleted T cells, or PBMCs. The dataset comprised deeply sampled blood TCRbeta repertoires from subjects exposed to, actively infected with, or recovered from COVID-19. A freely available public database, intended as a resource for researchers studying the immune response to SARS-CoV-2, is where the repertoires were released. Samples were obtained from the ongoing ImmuneRACE study (first 160 participants) and from some 1,300 subjects provided by 6 global collaborators. The sample metadata nearly always contained a de-identified subject ID, COVID-19 status, age in years and sex. Where available, HLA class I and class II types were taken from metadata supplied by the sample provider and were not determined by assay-based typing. Overall study outcomes, separate from this receptor: Clinical and demographic metadata were provided uncurated, with the amount varying by source and participant.

Each collaborating institution followed its own protocols to collect whole blood in K2EDTA tubes. For TCRbeta analysis, collaborators shipped samples in one of three forms: frozen whole blood, isolated PBMCs, or DNA extracted from either of those sample types. TCRbeta CDR3 regions were amplified from genomic DNA using the immunoSEQ Assay, a bias-controlled multiplex PCR. The published analysis was carried out like this. Within the assay, amplification of reference gene primers was used to estimate how many nucleated cells each sample contained. Sequence reads were collapsed and filtered to measure the absolute abundance of every unique TCRbeta CDR3 rearrangement. For each sample, productive Simpson clonality was calculated as the square root of Simpson's diversity index across productive rearrangements. The clones in this table, taken by TCRdb from immuneACCESS, are in-frame only. Not every clone is retained; where verified, under half of the shortfall comes from an unresolved V gene, and the cause of the rest is unknown. The V and J calls and clone size were taken over from that table, and D and trimming were inferred from the DNA. The sample table shows about 120,000 clones, and about 82% are seen once. Of the sample, approximately 16% falls within the top ten clones.

The sample consisted of peripheral blood. The clonotype was recovered from a man between 60 and 75 years old with active or convalescent COVID-19.

This receptor carries the CDR3 CASSEGLVWEQYF. The nucleotide sequence reads TGTGCCAGCAGCGAGGGTCTGGTGTGGGAGCAGTACTTC. The sequence links TRBV6-2 or TRBV6-3 to TRBJ2-7, with TRBD2 as a weak D call on 5 bases. The germline V gene yields MNHEY for CDR1 and SVGEGT for CDR2. Relative to germline, V is 6 bases shorter and J is 7 bases shorter, with 16 bases between their ends. Counted from cysteine to phenylalanine, this CDR3 has 13 amino acids. Here the CDR3 DNA is all that survives: 39 bases in frame from base 1.